Listed below are T cell receptor beta chains from one sample, sequenced in a study of beta chain features in type 1 diabetes. The data were produced by immunoSEQ multiplex PCR, yet TCRdb's version contains in-frame clones alone and is incomplete. The table has roughly 500,000 clones, about 32% seen once; the top ten hold more than 0.055%. Sequenced material: naive CD4+ T cells from blood. The receptors were sampled from a man younger than 30 in good health. CDR3s include the opening cysteine and the closing phenylalanine or tryptophan. Each record gives: J gene, V gene, clone size, CDR3 protein. Rows may omit the clone size; those that give it use once, few, many or a size class.

J: TRBJ2-1
V: TRBV7-9
size: .
CDR3: CASSFQLALYNEQFF

J: TRBJ2-6
V: TRBV30
size: .
CDR3: CAWLISGANVLTF

J: TRBJ2-7
V: TRBV10-2
size: few
CDR3: CASSQDRGEQYF

J: TRBJ2-3
V: TRBV11-2
size: .
CDR3: CASSLEVVDTQYF

J: TRBJ2-7
V: TRBV10-3
size: few
CDR3: CAISEYDEQYF

J: TRBJ2-3
V: TRBV19
size: few
CDR3: CASSMAQGRTDTQYF

J: TRBJ2-1
V: TRBV5-1
size: few
CDR3: CASSLEGASYNEQFF

J: TRBJ2-3
V: TRBV25-1
size: .
CDR3: CASSEQGLAGGPTDTQYF

J: TRBJ2-4
V: TRBV2
size: few
CDR3: CASSGGQGTGYIQYF

J: TRBJ2-7
V: TRBV4-1
size: .
CDR3: CASSQDQTFSYEQYF

J: TRBJ2-1
V: TRBV7-9
size: .
CDR3: CASSLWFGEQFF

J: TRBJ1-5
V: TRBV7-9
size: .
CDR3: CASSANEGMQPQHF

J: TRBJ1-4
V: TRBV4-1
size: .
CDR3: CASSQDRPVNEKLFF

J: TRBJ1-5
V: TRBV2
size: few
CDR3: CASRERWGSNQPQHF

J: TRBJ1-1
V: TRBV5-4
size: few
CDR3: CASSPVGPDTEAFF

J: TRBJ2-3
V: TRBV4-1
size: .
CDR3: CASSQGRTDTQYF

J: TRBJ2-5
V: TRBV30
size: .
CDR3: CAWMGRHQETQYF

J: TRBJ2-1
V: TRBV19
size: .
CDR3: CASSIQGTVLNEQFF

J: TRBJ2-7
V: TRBV7-6
size: .
CDR3: CASSSRAYEQYF

J: TRBJ1-1
V: TRBV29-1
size: few
CDR3: CSVDPRAAEAFF

J: TRBJ2-1
V: TRBV2
size: few
CDR3: CASSAERGNNEQFF

J: TRBJ2-1
V: TRBV6-1
size: .
CDR3: CASMASGRQNNEQFF

J: TRBJ2-7
V: TRBV10-3
size: few
CDR3: CATGRRDRDNEQYF

J: TRBJ2-7
V: TRBV7-6
size: .
CDR3: CASSTRGGVVPYEQYF

J: TRBJ2-3
V: TRBV7-9
size: .
CDR3: CASSLAGHRDTDTQYF

J: TRBJ2-1
V: TRBV2
size: .
CDR3: CASSDRRWSSYNEQFF

J: TRBJ2-3
V: TRBV6-5
size: .
CDR3: CASRSTGSGSDTQYF

J: TRBJ2-5
V: TRBV29-1
size: .
CDR3: CSFDLVGETQYF

J: TRBJ1-1
V: TRBV7-9
size: .
CDR3: CASSLLTNTEAFF

J: TRBJ2-7
V: TRBV28
size: .
CDR3: CASSVLGPYEQYF

J: TRBJ2-7
V: TRBV7-9
size: .
CDR3: CASSLAALYEQYF

J: TRBJ2-7
V: TRBV18
size: few
CDR3: CASSPELAASSYEQYF

J: TRBJ2-7
V: TRBV4-1
size: .
CDR3: CASSQGFQGYEQYF

J: TRBJ1-2
V: TRBV27
size: .
CDR3: CASSFGGSYGYTF

J: TRBJ2-2
V: TRBV25-1
size: few
CDR3: CASSEFPNTGELFF

J: TRBJ2-2
V: TRBV7-2
size: .
CDR3: CASSLVEQGELFF

J: TRBJ2-5
V: TRBV18
size: few
CDR3: CASSTRTSGSGETQYF

J: TRBJ2-7
V: TRBV30
size: .
CDR3: CAWSRGRTYEQYF

J: TRBJ2-5
V: TRBV5-1
size: .
CDR3: CASMLAGQETQYF

J: TRBJ2-7
V: TRBV30
size: .
CDR3: CAWSRLNEQYF

J: TRBJ2-5
V: TRBV5-1
size: .
CDR3: CASSGDGAGPQETQYF

J: TRBJ2-6
V: TRBV29-1
size: .
CDR3: CSVEWPRGNVLTF

J: TRBJ2-1
V: TRBV7-3
size: .
CDR3: CASGLYGNNNEQFF

J: TRBJ2-2
V: TRBV7-2
size: .
CDR3: CASSFPSGKIGELFF

J: TRBJ2-3
V: TRBV18
size: few
CDR3: CASSPPGQSTDTQYF

J: TRBJ2-1
V: TRBV7-3
size: few
CDR3: CASSPNGHRGIFSNEQFF

J: TRBJ1-3
V: TRBV30
size: .
CDR3: CAWSVYGGMAGNTIYF

J: TRBJ2-3
V: TRBV19
size: few
CDR3: CASRLAGITDTQYF

J: TRBJ2-2
V: TRBV29-1
size: few
CDR3: CSAASGTSGTGELFF

J: TRBJ1-2
V: TRBV29-1
size: few
CDR3: CSEQTGGYGYTF

J: TRBJ2-3
V: TRBV28
size: .
CDR3: CASTTAGVFSTDTQYF

J: TRBJ1-5
V: TRBV4-2
size: .
CDR3: CASSLFGTAESNQPQHF

J: TRBJ2-5
V: TRBV6-1
size: few
CDR3: CASSVNAVQIQETQYF

J: TRBJ2-6
V: TRBV6-1
size: .
CDR3: CAGGISGANVLTF

J: TRBJ2-7
V: TRBV7-2
size: .
CDR3: CASSPAGPYEQYF

J: TRBJ2-1
V: TRBV7-2
size: .
CDR3: CASSSSSGRFYNEQFF

J: TRBJ1-5
V: TRBV5-1
size: .
CDR3: CASSLSAHQPQHF